These 15 T cell receptor beta chains originate from one sample sequenced in a study of post-analysis software for immune sequencing data. Carried by the TCR beta cDNA libraries were unique molecular identifiers. One entry per CDR3 protein results from TCRdb running MiXCR on the PCR reads. The sample shows around 150,000 distinct CDR3 sequences, roughly 34% of them seen only once. This specimen consisted of blood, obtained after autologous hematopoietic stem cell transplantation. Source of these receptors: a girl between 10 and 17 years old with multiple sclerosis.

V and J are TRBV7-2 and TRBJ2-7; D could derive from TRBD1 or TRBD2 (5 bases each). Germline-derived CDR1 and CDR2 are SGHTA and FQGNSA. V was shortened by 1 base and J by 0 bases, with 10 bases between the two germline ends. CDR3 length equals 15 residues. The CDR3: CASSLGGGYSYEQYF. CDR3 nucleotides: TGTGCCAGCAGCTTAGGGGGCGGGTACTCCTACGAGCAGTACTTC.

This clonotype was detected many times. The J gene is TRBJ2-4, the V gene TRBV11-3, with TRBD1 identical over 9 bases. Germline V gives CDR1 SGHNT, CDR2 YENEEA. This CDR3 has 13 amino acids. Trimming cost V 1 base and J 15 bases; bases outside gene matches: 7. This CDR3 is CASSLVRTGEAYF. CDR3 bases: TGTGCCAGCAGCTTAGTCCGGACAGGGGAAGCGTACTTC. Full variable domain (missing parts from reference TRBV11-3 and TRBJ2-4): EAGVVQSPRYKIIEKKQPVAFWCNPISGHNTLYWYLQNLGQGPELLIRYENEEAVDDSQLPKDRFSAERLKGVDSTLKIQPAELGDSAVYLCASSLVRTGEAYFGAGTRLSVL.

This clonotype was counted a single time. The CDR3 spells CSGQPDPGQSTDTQYF. Written as DNA, the CDR3 is TGCAGTGGACAACCCGATCCGGGACAGAGCACAGATACGCAGTATTTT. This sequence joins TRBV20-1 and TRBJ2-3, with 7 bases identical to TRBD1. In germline, CDR1 is DFQATT, CDR2 SNEGSKA (reference sequence). With V trimmed by 7 bases and J by 0 bases, 13 bases remained unmatched. The CDR3 loop spans 16 amino acids.

The chain combines TRBV19 with TRBJ2-3; weak D call: TRBD1 (5 bases). CDR1 LNHDA and CDR2 SQIVND come from the germline V gene (reference sequence). Trimming cost V 10 bases and J 2 bases, with 19 bases left between them. The CDR3 runs to 15 residues. The CDR3 reads CATYPDRYLTDTQYF. For the CDR3, the DNA is TGTGCCACATACCCTGACAGATACCTCACAGATACGCAGTATTTT.

This clonotype was counted a single time. V gene TRBV12-3 or TRBV12-4 combines with J gene TRBJ2-1, with D perhaps being TRBD1 or TRBD2 (5 bases each). The J call may be in error: the DNA end matches TRBJ2-7 better. This CDR3 is 16 amino acids long. The CDR3 reads CASSLGRALGAYEQYF. CDR3 sequence (DNA): TGTGCCAGCAGTTTAGGCAGGGCGCTCGGGGCCTACGAGCAGTACTTC.

The chain employs TRBV6-5 and TRBJ1-5; D might be TRBD1 (6 bases). Germline V gene sequence: CDR1 MNHEY, CDR2 SVGAGI. The CDR3 spans 14 residues. V was clipped by 6 bases and J by 4 bases, with 13 bases between them. This chain's CDR3 is CASSPQGWNQPQHF. As DNA, the CDR3 is TGTGCCAGCAGCCCACAGGGATGGAATCAGCCCCAGCATTTT.

Concerning this clonotype: Germline and junction disagree at one end, which may indicate a read error. The gene calls are TRBV5-1 and TRBJ2-1; possible D gene TRBD2, 6 bases. Germline V lookup: CDR1 SGHRS, CDR2 YFSETQ. The CDR3 has 13 residues. The CDR3 DNA sequence: TGCGCCGGCAGACGGGAGTTAAACAATGAGCAGTTCTTC. Amino acid sequence: CAGRRELNNEQFF.

A single count supports this clonotype. The chain links TRBV27 to TRBJ1-5; 8 bases match TRBD1. This CDR3 is built from 13 residues. Germline V CDR1 and CDR2: MNHEY, SMNVEV (reference sequence). Germline trimming cut 3 bases from V and 8 bases from J; bases unmatched to any gene: 3. The CDR3 DNA reads as TGTGCCAGCAGTTTTGCAGGGGGCGAGCCCCAGCATTTT. It yields the protein CASSFAGGEPQHF.

Turning to this clonotype: At one end the junction does not follow the germline gene, possibly because of a read error. In DNA form, the CDR3 reads TGTGCCACTTCGAGGGGGACAGGGGCTATCGTCGACACCGGGGAGCGGTTTTTT. Translated: CATSRGTGAIVDTGERFF. The rearrangement uses TRBV11-2 and TRBJ2-2; the match to TRBD1 covers 10 bases. CDR3 length: 18 residues. Germline V gives CDR1 SGHAT, CDR2 FQNNGV. Full variable domain (remainder filled in from reference TRBV11-2 and TRBJ2-2): EAGVAQSPRYKIIEKRQSVAFWCNPISGHATLYWYQQILGQGPKLLIQFQNNGVVDDSQLPKDRFSAERLKGVDSTLKIQPAKLEDSAVYLCATSRGTGAIVDTGERFFGEGSRLTVL.

This chain connects TRBV27 to TRBJ1-2, with D tentatively TRBD1 (6 bases). The CDR3 runs to 15 residues. The V and J ends lost 5 bases and 0 bases respectively, with 13 bases between them. CDR1 MNHEY and CDR2 SMNVEV come from the germline V gene (reference sequence). This CDR3 is CASSPRQAPNYGYTF. CDR3 sequence (DNA): TGTGCCAGCAGTCCGCGACAGGCTCCTAACTATGGCTACACCTTC.

There are a few counts of this clonotype. J is TRBJ2-3 and V is TRBV27; no firm D call. The CDR3 spans 13 residues. The ends were cut back, 5 bases at V and 0 bases at J, with 6 bases in the middle. From germline, CDR1 is MNHEY and CDR2 SMNVEV (reference sequence). The CDR3 protein is CASSDPSTDTQYF. The CDR3 DNA sequence: TGTGCCAGCAGTGACCCTAGCACAGATACGCAGTATTTT.

This clonotype was counted a single time. The chain has TRBV7-6 and TRBJ2-1; the match to TRBD2 covers 11 bases. With V trimmed by 5 bases and J by 0 bases, 6 bases remained unmatched. Germline values: CDR1 SGHVS, CDR2 FNYEAQ. This CDR3 is built from 17 residues. CDR3 nucleotides: TGTGCCAGCAGCCCGGGACTAGCGGCCGCCTCCTACAATGAGCAGTTCTTC. Its translation: CASSPGLAAASYNEQFF.

This clonotype was picked up a small number of times. The gene calls are TRBV20-1 and TRBJ2-1, with 7 bases fitting TRBD2. The CDR3 length is 16 residues. Germline assignment: CDR1 DFQATT and CDR2 SNEGSKA (reference sequence). With V trimmed by 4 bases and J by 0 bases, 9 bases remained unmatched. The DNA for the CDR3 is TGCAGTGCTATCTCACAAACTAGCGCCTCCTACAATGAGCAGTTCTTC. It specifies CSAISQTSASYNEQFF.

V usage is TRBV29-1 and J usage is TRBJ1-2; the D gene is possibly TRBD1 (5 bases). Trimming took off 5 bases at V and 6 bases at J, with 10 bases between the two ends. This CDR3 has 11 residues. Germline V lookup: CDR1 SQVTM, CDR2 ANQGSEA. DNA for the CDR3: TGCAGCGTTACCGGGGCCGATGGCTACACCTTC. It encodes CSVTGADGYTF.

The rearrangement links TRBV7-9 to TRBJ1-4, with D hard to call. The germline V gene encodes CDR1 SEHNR and CDR2 FQNEAQ (reference sequence). Between the trimmed V and J ends, which lost 5 bases and 4 bases, there was a span of 11 bases. The CDR3 contains 14 residues. CDR3 protein: CASSPTEINEKLFF. DNA for the CDR3: TGTGCCAGCAGCCCTACAGAAATTAATGAAAAACTGTTTTTT.